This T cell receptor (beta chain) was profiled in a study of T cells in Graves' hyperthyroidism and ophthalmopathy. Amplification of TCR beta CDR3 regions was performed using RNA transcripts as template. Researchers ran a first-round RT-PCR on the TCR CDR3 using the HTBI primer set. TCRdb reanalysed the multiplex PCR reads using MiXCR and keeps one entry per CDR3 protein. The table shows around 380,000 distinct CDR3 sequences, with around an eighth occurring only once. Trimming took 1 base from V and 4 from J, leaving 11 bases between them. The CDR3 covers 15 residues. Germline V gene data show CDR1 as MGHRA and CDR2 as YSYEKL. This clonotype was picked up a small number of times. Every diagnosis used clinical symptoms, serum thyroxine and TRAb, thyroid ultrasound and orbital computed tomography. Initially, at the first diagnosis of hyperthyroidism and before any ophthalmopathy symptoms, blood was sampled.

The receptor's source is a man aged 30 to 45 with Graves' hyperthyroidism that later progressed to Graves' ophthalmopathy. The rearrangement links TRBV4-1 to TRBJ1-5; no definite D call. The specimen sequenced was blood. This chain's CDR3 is CASSQVSGSNQPQHF. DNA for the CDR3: TGCGCCAGCAGCCAAGTGTCGGGGAGTAATCAGCCCCAGCATTTT.